The T cell receptor beta chain described here comes from a study of OX40 agonist ivuxolimab in advanced cancers. Study context: 40% to 50% of patients had received prior checkpoint inhibitor therapy.

Trimming pared 1 base from V and 8 bases from J, leaving 12 bases between. This CDR3 region has 15 residues. Germline CDR1 and CDR2: SEHNR and FQNEAQ (reference sequence). Clones were sequenced by immunoSEQ multiplex PCR, and TCRdb holds only the in-frame ones, with some missing. The sample has approximately 32,000 clones, roughly 90% seen once. The sample consisted of CD4+ or CD8+ T cells sorted from blood, taken in a trial of the OX40 agonist ivuxolimab. The chain couples TRBV7-9 to TRBJ1-6; tentative D call: TRBD1 (5 bases). This TCR came from an adult with an advanced solid tumor such as melanoma, head and neck, liver or kidney cancer. As DNA, the CDR3 is TGTGCCAGCAGCTTAGGGGGACGATCGGATTCACCCCTCCACTTT. Translation: CASSLGGRSDSPLHF.